These 29 T cell receptor beta chains share one sample of origin, sequenced in a study of beta chain features in type 1 diabetes. Expressed TCRB transcripts were sequenced because the isolated RNA had all been reverse transcribed beforehand. Here immunoSEQ multiplex PCR was the method, and the copy in TCRdb shows in-frame clones only, minus some. The table shows about 220,000 clones, with about a tenth occurring only once. The sequenced sample was central memory CD4+ T cells from blood. Receptors originate from a man aged 18 to 29 in good health.

The rearrangement joins TRBV7-9 to TRBJ2-5; TRBD1 might be the D (6 bases). This CDR3 region has 14 residues. Between the trimmed V and J ends, which lost 0 bases and 1 base, there was a span of 6 bases. Germline CDR1 is SEHNR and CDR2 is FQNEAQ (reference sequence). CDR3 nucleotide sequence: TGTGCCAGCAGCTTAGCCAGGGGCCAAGAGACCCAGTACTTC. As protein: CASSLARGQETQYF. The variable domain in full, completed from reference TRBV7-9 and TRBJ2-5, reads DTGVSQNPRHKITKRGQNVTFRCDPISEHNRLYWYRQTLGQGPEFLTYFQNEAQLEKSRLLSDRFSAERPKGSFSTLEIQRTEQGDSAMYLCASSLARGQETQYFGPGTRLLVL.

In this sample, this clone turned up a few times. This chain connects TRBV23-1 to TRBJ2-2; possible D gene TRBD1, 6 bases. TRBV23-1 is given ORF status, its function remaining uncertain. V lost 4 bases, J lost 4 bases, and 19 bases lay in between. This CDR3 comprises 17 residues. The CDR3 sequence: CASSPPGHYRSTGELFF. The CDR3 DNA is TGCGCCAGCAGTCCCCCGGGACACTATCGAAGCACCGGGGAGCTGTTTTTT.

J is TRBJ1-1 and V is TRBV25-1; D uncertain. Trimming removed 2 bases at V and 8 bases at J, with 12 bases between. Per germline, CDR1 MGHDK and CDR2 SYGVNS. There are 13 residues in the CDR3. The CDR3 sequence: CASSEHAAAEAFF. The DNA of the CDR3 is TGTGCCAGCAGTGAACACGCGGCGGCAGAAGCTTTCTTT.

The DNA of the CDR3 is TGCGCCAGCAGCCAAGATCTTGGCAGGGGAGGAGAGACCCAGTACTTC. It yields the protein CASSQDLGRGGETQYF. This chain uses TRBV4-3 with TRBJ2-5; D possibly matches TRBD1 or TRBD2 (6 bases each). The germline CDR1 and CDR2 sequences are LGHNA and YSLEER. The CDR3 totals 16 residues. The germline V and J ends were trimmed by 0 bases and 4 bases, with 15 bases remaining between them.

This clone was recorded a few times. The rearrangement links TRBV28 to TRBJ2-5; perhaps D is TRBD1 or TRBD2 (6 bases each). The V gene lost 2 bases and the J gene lost 2 bases, with 12 bases spanning the gap. CDR3 size: 15 residues. Germline CDR1 is MDHEN and CDR2 is SYDVKM. DNA for the CDR3: TGTGCCAGCAGTTTAGAGAGGGGGGAACAAGAGACCCAGTACTTC. It yields the protein CASSLERGEQETQYF.

The table lists this clone with a few counts. The chain couples TRBV27 to TRBJ2-2; D gene unclear. V lost 6 bases, J lost 4 bases, and 12 bases lay in between. Germline V CDR1 and CDR2: MNHEY, SMNVEV (reference sequence). The CDR3 loop spans 14 amino acids. CDR3 DNA sequence: TGTGCCAGCAGAATCTGGTCGGGCACCGGGGAGCTGTTTTTT. It yields the protein CASRIWSGTGELFF.

This clone has just a few counts. V and J are TRBV5-4 and TRBJ2-2; D remains ambiguous. The CDR3 length is 16 residues. Germline CDR1 and CDR2: SGHNT and YYREEE (reference sequence). V lost 0 bases to trimming and J lost 0 bases, with 9 bases between them. The CDR3: CASSLVLGSNTGELFF. DNA of the CDR3: TGTGCCAGCAGCTTGGTCTTGGGTTCGAACACCGGGGAGCTGTTTTTT.

The sample holds a few counts of this clone. The chain uses TRBV6-1 and TRBJ2-3; D is perhaps TRBD1 or TRBD2 (5 bases each). The CDR3 consists of 14 residues. Germline V gene data show CDR1 as MNHNS and CDR2 as SASEGT. V was cut by 5 bases and J by 3 bases, with 12 bases left in between. CDR3: CASSRDVNTDTQYF. The CDR3 coding sequence is TGTGCCAGCAGTCGGGACGTAAATACAGATACGCAGTATTTT.

This clone showed up many times. V is TRBV5-4 and J is TRBJ1-1; 12 nucleotides match TRBD1. Germline V gene sequence: CDR1 SGHNT, CDR2 YYREEE (reference sequence). The CDR3 length is 16 residues. Trimming at V came to 4 bases and at J to 4 bases, leaving 8 bases not matched to a gene. CDR3: CASSPRDRGRGTEAFF. CDR3 sequence (DNA): TGTGCCAGCAGCCCGCGGGACAGGGGGCGCGGCACTGAAGCTTTCTTT.

V and J are TRBV25-1 and TRBJ2-7, with 10 positions matching TRBD2. The junction had 6 bases not matched to a gene; V was cut back by 6 bases and J by 1 base. Germline V gene data show CDR1 as MGHDK and CDR2 as SYGVNS. The CDR3 is made up of 15 amino acids. The CDR3 protein is CASSHGLADSYEQYF. For the CDR3, the DNA is TGTGCCAGCAGCCACGGACTAGCGGATTCCTACGAGCAGTACTTC.

The table lists this clone with a few counts. The CDR3 sequence is CASSPLAPPYEQYF. CDR3 DNA: TGTGCCAGCAGTCCACTAGCGCCCCCCTACGAGCAGTACTTC. The chain is built from TRBV27 and TRBJ2-7, with 7 bases matching TRBD2. Trimming at V came to 5 bases and at J to 2 bases, leaving 6 bases not matched to a gene. From germline, CDR1 is MNHEY and CDR2 SMNVEV (reference sequence). The CDR3 spans 14 residues.

This sequence joins TRBV28 and TRBJ2-1; 8 bases map to TRBD2. Germline CDR1 reads MDHEN; CDR2 reads SYDVKM. V shed 4 bases and J 3 bases; nucleotides not matched to a gene: 5. This CDR3 has 15 amino acids. CDR3 sequence (DNA): TGTGCCAGCAGTTCGACCGGGACTAGCTACAATGAGCAGTTCTTC. It specifies CASSSTGTSYNEQFF.

V usage is TRBV29-1 and J usage is TRBJ1-1, with 10 bases aligning to TRBD1. This CDR3 has 17 amino acids. Germline CDR1 is SQVTM and CDR2 is ANQGSEA. V shed 0 bases and J 5 bases; nucleotides not matched to a gene: 12. DNA of the CDR3: TGCAGCGTTGAAGATTCGACCGGGACAGGGGTCCGTACTGAAGCTTTCTTT. Its translation is CSVEDSTGTGVRTEAFF.

This clone was seen a few times. V and J are TRBV6-5 and TRBJ2-5; tentatively, D is TRBD1 (6 bases). The CDR3 sequence is 15 residues long. With 0 bases removed from V and 1 base from J, the gap between germline ends came to 9 bases. Germline CDR1 is MNHEY and CDR2 is SVGAGI. The DNA of the CDR3 is TGTGCCAGCAGTTACTCGACAGGTTTCCAAGAGACCCAGTACTTC. Its translation: CASSYSTGFQETQYF.

The genes are TRBV5-4 and TRBJ2-7; the match to TRBD1 covers 8 bases. The CDR3 is 16 residues long. The germline V gene has CDR1 SGHNT and CDR2 YYREEE (reference sequence). Germline trimming cut 0 bases from V and 0 bases from J; bases unmatched to any gene: 5. The CDR3 reads CASSLATGQVSYEQYF. CDR3 DNA sequence: TGTGCCAGCAGCTTGGCCACGGGACAGGTCTCCTACGAGCAGTACTTC.

This clone was observed a few times. This sample includes further DNA sequences coding for the same CDR3. V and J are TRBV28 and TRBJ2-5, with a weak D call TRBD1 (6 bases). Trimming pared 2 bases from V and 3 bases from J, leaving 16 bases between. Germline-derived CDR1 and CDR2 are MDHEN and SYDVKM. This CDR3 spans 16 amino acids. DNA of the CDR3: TGTGCCAGCAGTTTAGGACGGCTGGGGGCGGAAGAGACCCAGTACTTC. The encoded protein is CASSLGRLGAEETQYF. Together with reference TRBV28 and TRBJ2-5, the CDR3 gives the full variable domain: DVKVTQSSRYLVKRTGEKVFLECVQDMDHENMFWYRQDPGLGLRLIYFSYDVKMKEKGDIPEGYSVSREKKERFSLILESASTNQTSMYLCASSLGRLGAEETQYFGPGTRLLVL.

The rearrangement links TRBV7-8 to TRBJ1-2; 9 bases are shared with TRBD1. V dropped 2 bases and J dropped 2; count of bases not matched to a gene: 6. The CDR3 contains 16 residues. The germline CDR1 and CDR2 sequences are SGHVS and FQNEAQ. CDR3 nucleotide sequence: TGTGCCAGCAGCTTACGTCTAGGACAGGGGAACTATGGCTACACCTTC. Its protein product is CASSLRLGQGNYGYTF.

This sequence joins TRBV6-6 and TRBJ1-2; no reliable D call. Germline V gene data show CDR1 as MNHNY and CDR2 as SVGAGI (reference sequence). V was clipped by 6 bases and J by 0 bases, with 5 bases between them. This CDR3 spans 12 amino acids. Written as DNA, the CDR3 is TGTGCCAGCAGGGAGGCTAACTATGGCTACACCTTC. Translating gives CASREANYGYTF.

In its sample, this clone was seen a few times. V and J are TRBV5-4 and TRBJ2-7, with D possibly matching TRBD1 (6 bases). V lost 4 bases and J lost 5, with 19 bases in between. Per germline, CDR1 SGHNT and CDR2 YYREEE (reference sequence). The CDR3 runs to 15 residues. The CDR3 nucleotides are TGTGCCAGCAGCCCACCCGGGAACAGGGTCAACGAGCAGTACTTC. As protein: CASSPPGNRVNEQYF.

This clone was counted between two and nine times. The V and J genes are TRBV7-2 and TRBJ2-3, with D possibly being TRBD2 (6 bases). Germline V gene data show CDR1 as SGHTA and CDR2 as FQGNSA. V was pared by 3 bases and J by 2 bases, with 15 bases between. This CDR3 is built from 16 residues. The CDR3 sequence: CASSFRTGEYTDTQYF. The DNA of the CDR3 is TGTGCCAGCAGCTTCAGGACGGGGGAGTACACAGATACGCAGTATTTT.

This clone has only a few counts. The V call is TRBV7-2, the J call TRBJ2-4; the D gene is possibly TRBD1 (6 bases). Germline V lookup: CDR1 SGHTA, CDR2 FQGNSA. This CDR3 spans 18 amino acids. Between the trimmed V and J ends, which lost 5 bases and 0 bases, there was a span of 20 bases. CDR3 nucleotide sequence: TGTGCCAGCAGCCCCCGGGCAGGGGAGACTCCAGCCAAAAACATTCAGTACTTC. Translation: CASSPRAGETPAKNIQYF. Filled out from reference TRBV7-2 and TRBJ2-4, the complete variable domain reads GAGVSQSPSNKVTEKGKDVELRCDPISGHTALYWYRQSLGQGLEFLIYFQGNSAPDKSGLPSDRFSAERTGGSVSTLTIQRTQQEDSAVYLCASSPRAGETPAKNIQYFGAGTRLSVL.

In DNA form, the CDR3 reads TGCGCCAGCAGCCAAGATGCGGAGACCTCAAACCTAAACAATGAGCAGTTCTTC. Translated, it gives CASSQDAETSNLNNEQFF. The gene calls are TRBV4-1 and TRBJ2-1; D is uncertain. The CDR3 has 18 residues. CDR1 and CDR2 from the germline V gene are MGHRA and YSYEKL. The V end lost 0 bases, the J end lost 5 bases, and 20 bases lay between the germline ends.

Turning to this clone: The sample carries other DNA sequences with the same CDR3. The V and J genes are TRBV28 and TRBJ1-1, with 8 bases matching TRBD1. Germline CDR1 MDHEN, CDR2 SYDVKM. The V gene end was trimmed by 6 bases and the J gene end by 1 base; junction bases not matched to a gene: 4. The CDR3 is 14 residues long. CDR3 region: CASSSTGENTEAFF. Written as DNA, the CDR3 is TGTGCCAGCAGCTCGACAGGGGAGAACACTGAAGCTTTCTTT.

This clone was counted a few times. The chain uses TRBV7-2 and TRBJ1-2; 10 nucleotides line up with TRBD1. CDR3 length equals 14 residues. V shed 4 bases and J 7 bases; nucleotides not matched to a gene: 6. Looked up from germline, CDR1 is SGHTA and CDR2 is FQGNSA. CDR3 in amino acids: CASSSRDRGRGYTF. The CDR3 nucleotides read TGTGCCAGCAGCTCCCGGGACAGGGGACGTGGCTACACCTTC.

This clone was seen a few times. The sample contains more than one DNA sequence encoding this CDR3. The V call is TRBV30, the J call TRBJ2-7; 7 bases line up with TRBD2. This CDR3 spans 14 amino acids. CDR1 GTSNPN and CDR2 SVGIG come from the germline V gene (reference sequence). The junction had 8 bases not matched to a gene; V was cut back by 5 bases and J by 1 base. The CDR3 loop is CAWGRLAASYEQYF. CDR3 bases: TGTGCCTGGGGACGTCTAGCGGCATCCTACGAGCAGTACTTC.

This clone was seen a few times. The chain links TRBV11-2 to TRBJ2-7; D is ambiguous. The germline V and J ends were trimmed by 0 bases and 4 bases, with 4 bases remaining between them. Looked up from germline, CDR1 is SGHAT and CDR2 is FQNNGV. The CDR3 is 12 amino acids. The CDR3 reads CASSLEGYEQYF. In nucleotides, the CDR3 is TGTGCCAGCAGCTTAGAGGGTTACGAGCAGTACTTC. Based on the CDR3 plus reference TRBV11-2 and TRBJ2-7, the full variable domain is EAGVAQSPRYKIIEKRQSVAFWCNPISGHATLYWYQQILGQGPKLLIQFQNNGVVDDSQLPKDRFSAERLKGVDSTLKIQPAKLEDSAVYLCASSLEGYEQYFGPGTRLTVT.

The chain couples TRBV2 to TRBJ2-5; no reliable D call. The end of the DNA aligns better with TRBJ2-7, so the J call may be wrong. Germline CDR1 SNHLY, CDR2 FYNNEI. The CDR3 covers 13 residues. CDR3 region: CASSVDLRLEQYF. Written as DNA, the CDR3 is TGTGCCAGCAGTGTAGACCTTAGACTCGAGCAGTACTTC.

The rearrangement uses TRBV29-1 and TRBJ2-5; 9 nucleotides line up with TRBD1. V shed 4 bases and J 4 bases; nucleotides not matched to a gene: 7. The CDR3 is 14 residues long. Germline V gives CDR1 SQVTM, CDR2 ANQGSEA. CDR3 sequence (DNA): TGCAGCGTTGGAGGGACAGGGTCGGGAGAGACCCAGTACTTC. This sequence encodes CSVGGTGSGETQYF. The entire variable domain, with the rest obtained from reference TRBV29-1 and TRBJ2-5, is as follows: SAVISQKPSRDICQRGTSLTIQCQVDSQVTMMFWYRQQPGQSLTLIATANQGSEATYESGFVIDKFPISRPNLTFSTLTVSNMSPEDSSIYLCSVGGTGSGETQYFGPGTRLLVL.

This clone was picked up a small number of times. The chain carries TRBV4-2 and TRBJ2-7; 10 bases align to TRBD2. The germline V gene encodes CDR1 LGHNA and CDR2 YNFKEQ. The CDR3 sequence is 16 residues long. V lost 1 base to trimming and J lost 5 bases; unmatched junction nucleotides: 8. CDR3 sequence (DNA): TGTGCCAGCAGCCAAGGAGAGAGCGGGAGGGCCGACGAGCAGTACTTC. Translating it yields CASSQGESGRADEQYF.